This T cell receptor beta chain was sequenced for a study of T cells after yellow fever vaccination (dated 2019 in TCRdb). Concerning the study at large: Libraries from fractions with low cell numbers were prepared with the SMART-Seq v4 Ultra Low Input RNA kit. Blood was collected at multiple timepoints before and after primary and secondary immunization, and bulk PBMC replicates and cell subsets were isolated. Two healthy male donors made up the cohort, one aged 18 to 29 years and the other aged 30 to 40 years. To follow T-cell clones before and after both primary and booster YFV17D yellow fever vaccination, bulk TCR alpha and beta repertoires underwent longitudinal sequencing. The paper's findings and limits, for the study overall: Because the study included only two donors, the extent to which the findings can be generalized is limited. A small share of clonotypes occurred in both CD4 and CD8 compartments, likely arising from convergent recombination. Computational filtering was needed because FACS-sorted repertoires could contain abundant contaminating clonotypes from the bulk population. After the booster, most clones that had expanded after primary vaccination were detected again (roughly 95% of CD4 and more than 85% of CD8), suggesting broad maintenance of memory. The secondary T-cell response was weaker than the primary response but faster, peaking on day 5 instead of day 15.

The CDR3 holds 14 amino acids from the cysteine to the phenylalanine. The sequence is cut down to CDR3 DNA, 42 bases in frame from base 1. V is pared back by 5 bases and J by 3 bases, with 11 bases lying between the germline termini. In regard to this clonotype: Its binding antigen is unknown. Base qualities are missing; no much larger clone stands one base away.

Sequencing was carried out with an Illumina NovaSeq 6000. Synthesis of TCR cDNA relied on 5'RACE template switching, a step that introduced a universal primer site along with unique molecular identifiers. Priming of cDNA synthesis was performed from both the TCR alpha and TCR beta constant segments. Library amplification used two PCR steps, and the second PCR step added sample barcodes and sequencing adapters. Sequencing of libraries was done on Illumina HiSeq 2500 (2x100 bp) or NovaSeq (2x150 bp). The authors processed their data as follows. Demultiplexing of reads and collapsing into UMI consensus sequences were performed with MIGEC, and V(D)J alignment was carried out with MiXCR. Clonotypes responding to the vaccine were identified with edgeR on replicate PBMC samples, with the criteria of FDR below 0.01 and a log2 fold change above 5 up to day 15. Bulk clonotypes were assigned CD4 or CD8 identity according to which sequenced CD4 or CD8 repertoire held them at higher abundance. TCRdb reran the public reads through fastp at Q25 and MiXCR, keeping productive beta chains. For every CDR3 protein sequence, its rows merge into one entry that carries the most common genes and DNA. For this entry, the V and J calls and clone size follow TCRdb and not the study's own pipeline. The sample has some 320,000 distinct CDR3 sequences on record, around 4.5% of them singletons. The ten most abundant clones make up roughly a fifth of the sample.

Interpreted using the paper, the treatment or condition label stands for: live attenuated yellow fever vaccine strain. At each blood-draw timepoint, two biological replicates of bulk PBMCs were collected. PBMCs were isolated from peripheral blood using a standard Ficoll-Paque protocol. RNA was extracted with TriZol from bulk PBMCs, CD4 and CD8 fractions, and dextramer-positive and dextramer-negative fractions. The sample here was PBMCs, taken 15 days after the yellow fever booster vaccination. The receptor comes from a man aged 18 to 30 who received the YFV17D yellow fever vaccine. Rearrangement joined TRBV12-3 or TRBV12-4 to TRBJ1-3, and possibly TRBD1, on 6 matching bases. Here is the DNA: TGTGCCAGCAGTAATCAGGGGTTTGGAAACACCATATATTTT. Translated, it reads CASSNQGFGNTIYF.